This is a list of T cell receptor beta chains from one sample in a study of response to subunit inactivated influenza vaccine. Using its own MiXCR run on the RT-PCR reads, TCRdb lists one record per CDR3 protein. The table lists 550,000 to 600,000 distinct CDR3 sequences, around 11% of them singletons. Sequenced material: PBMCs from blood, taken on the day of vaccination. These receptors originate from a man aged 50-60 years who received an inactivated influenza vaccine. The CDR3 runs from the conserved cysteine through the conserved F or W. Fields, in order: V gene, clone size, CDR3 protein. Clone size is given for some rows only: seen once, a few or many times, or a class if the clone is expanded.

v_call: TRBV12-3/TRBV12-4; clone_size: NA; cdr3_aa: CASSPTGYNQPQHF
v_call: TRBV15; clone_size: few; cdr3_aa: CATSRESVSNQPQHF
v_call: TRBV14; clone_size: many; cdr3_aa: CASSQLTKTDTQYF
v_call: TRBV28; clone_size: NA; cdr3_aa: CASRPSRTADPGTGELFF
v_call: TRBV6-1; clone_size: NA; cdr3_aa: CASSAPGLAGTQYF
v_call: TRBV27; clone_size: few; cdr3_aa: CASKTQASTDTQYF
v_call: TRBV11-2; clone_size: few; cdr3_aa: CASSRSFFGLESTDTQYF
v_call: TRBV12-3/TRBV12-4; clone_size: few; cdr3_aa: CASRRSNTGELFF
v_call: TRBV10-3; clone_size: few; cdr3_aa: CAISSMLGGALHF
v_call: TRBV20-1; clone_size: few; cdr3_aa: CSAHSGATDTQYF
v_call: TRBV4-2; clone_size: NA; cdr3_aa: CASSQEESGAPNTEAFF
v_call: TRBV7-9; clone_size: NA; cdr3_aa: CASSPGLDWDTQYF
v_call: TRBV3-1; clone_size: NA; cdr3_aa: CASSQVAGTEAFF
v_call: TRBV18; clone_size: few; cdr3_aa: CASSPFGDTQYF
v_call: TRBV7-2; clone_size: NA; cdr3_aa: CASSSRGGGIHEQFF
v_call: TRBV5-1; clone_size: NA; cdr3_aa: CASSLDSVNTEAFF
v_call: TRBV4-3; clone_size: many; cdr3_aa: CASSQDSDRLNEQFF
v_call: TRBV20-1; clone_size: NA; cdr3_aa: CSARDGSPYEQYF
v_call: TRBV5-6; clone_size: few; cdr3_aa: CASSFRSFSYNEQFF
v_call: TRBV28; clone_size: NA; cdr3_aa: CASGQLAGGASSYNEQFF
v_call: TRBV20-1; clone_size: many; cdr3_aa: CSASKETQYF
v_call: TRBV12-3/TRBV12-4; clone_size: NA; cdr3_aa: CASSLSGENYNEQFF
v_call: TRBV6-1; clone_size: NA; cdr3_aa: CASSGDINQETQYF
v_call: TRBV6-5; clone_size: NA; cdr3_aa: CASSYSARVSTQYF
v_call: TRBV5-1; clone_size: few; cdr3_aa: CASSRSGRAPYEQYF
v_call: TRBV7-2; clone_size: few; cdr3_aa: CASSLDAASYEQYF
v_call: TRBV7-9; clone_size: many; cdr3_aa: CASSLRTGEQFF
v_call: TRBV11-2; clone_size: NA; cdr3_aa: CASSSSPWAGPYEQYF
v_call: TRBV5-6; clone_size: NA; cdr3_aa: CASSLAWTGQYEQYF
v_call: TRBV2; clone_size: NA; cdr3_aa: CASSEQGNSYNEQFF
v_call: TRBV29-1; clone_size: many; cdr3_aa: CSVEELADTQYF
v_call: TRBV7-2; clone_size: few; cdr3_aa: CASIRRGGGANVLTF
v_call: TRBV20-1; clone_size: NA; cdr3_aa: CSARDLQALRQETQYF
v_call: TRBV15; clone_size: NA; cdr3_aa: CATSSPGQGSQTQYF
v_call: TRBV7-6; clone_size: few; cdr3_aa: CATSTSGGGETQYF
v_call: TRBV25-1; clone_size: NA; cdr3_aa: CASSWSGASYEQYF
v_call: TRBV20-1; clone_size: few; cdr3_aa: CSAQRGRQETQYF